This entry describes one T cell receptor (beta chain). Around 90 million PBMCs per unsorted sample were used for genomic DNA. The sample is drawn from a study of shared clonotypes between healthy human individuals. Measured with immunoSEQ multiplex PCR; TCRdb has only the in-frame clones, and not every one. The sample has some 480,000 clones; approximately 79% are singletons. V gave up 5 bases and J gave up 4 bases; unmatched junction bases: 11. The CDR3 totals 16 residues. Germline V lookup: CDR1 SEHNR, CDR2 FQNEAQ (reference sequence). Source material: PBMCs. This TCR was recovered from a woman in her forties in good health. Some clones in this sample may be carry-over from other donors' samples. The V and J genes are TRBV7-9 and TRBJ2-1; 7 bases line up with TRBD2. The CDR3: CASSKGGSGFYNEQFF. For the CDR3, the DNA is TGTGCCAGCAGCAAAGGCGGTAGCGGGTTTTACAATGAGCAGTTCTTC.